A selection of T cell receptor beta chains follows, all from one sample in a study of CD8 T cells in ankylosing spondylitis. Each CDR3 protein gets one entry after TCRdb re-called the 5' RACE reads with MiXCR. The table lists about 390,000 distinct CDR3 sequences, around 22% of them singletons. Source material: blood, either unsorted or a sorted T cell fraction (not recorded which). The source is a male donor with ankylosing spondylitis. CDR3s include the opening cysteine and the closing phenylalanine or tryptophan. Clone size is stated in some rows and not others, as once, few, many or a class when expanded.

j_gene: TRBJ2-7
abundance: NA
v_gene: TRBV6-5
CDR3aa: CASSYSGPPGYEQYF

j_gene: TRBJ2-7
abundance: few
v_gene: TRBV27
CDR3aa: CASSLGGAWGYEQYF

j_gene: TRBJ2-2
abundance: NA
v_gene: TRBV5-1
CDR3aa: CASASGRASGGELFF

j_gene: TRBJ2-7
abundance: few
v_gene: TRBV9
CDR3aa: CASSETGTGVSEQYF

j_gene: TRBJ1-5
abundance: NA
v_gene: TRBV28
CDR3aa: CASRLQGAQPQHF

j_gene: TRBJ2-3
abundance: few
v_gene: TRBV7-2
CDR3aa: CASGNGREGTTLGTQYF

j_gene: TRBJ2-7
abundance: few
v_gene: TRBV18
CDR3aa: CASSPQRGAYEQYF

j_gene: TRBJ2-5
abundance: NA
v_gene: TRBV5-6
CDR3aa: CASSDRGTQYF

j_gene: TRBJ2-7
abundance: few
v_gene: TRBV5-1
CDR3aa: CASSPGQGFLSLYEQYF

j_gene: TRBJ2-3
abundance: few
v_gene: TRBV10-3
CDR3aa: CAISGGSTDTQYF

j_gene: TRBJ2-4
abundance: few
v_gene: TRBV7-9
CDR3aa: CASSLVGTSFGIQYF

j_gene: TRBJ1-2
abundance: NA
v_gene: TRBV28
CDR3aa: CASSRSGTRGYTF

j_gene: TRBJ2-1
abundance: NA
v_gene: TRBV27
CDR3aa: CASSLFGTSANEQFF

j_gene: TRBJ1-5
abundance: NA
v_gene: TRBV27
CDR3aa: CASSFRGVHQPQHF

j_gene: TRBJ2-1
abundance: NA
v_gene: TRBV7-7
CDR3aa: CASSSEAGGGYNEQFF

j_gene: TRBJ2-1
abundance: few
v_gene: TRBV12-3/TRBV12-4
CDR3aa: CASRVRGWEQFF

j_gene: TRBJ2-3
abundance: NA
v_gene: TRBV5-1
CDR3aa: CASSSRPGADTQYF

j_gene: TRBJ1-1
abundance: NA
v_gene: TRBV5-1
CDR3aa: CASSLGTGGMNTEAFF

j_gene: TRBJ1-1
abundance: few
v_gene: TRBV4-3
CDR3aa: CASSQGYRNTEAFF

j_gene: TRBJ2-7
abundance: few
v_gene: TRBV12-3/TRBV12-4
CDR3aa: CASSLAAGGYEQYF

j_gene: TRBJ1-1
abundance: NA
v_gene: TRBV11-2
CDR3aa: CASSLVRVGAFF

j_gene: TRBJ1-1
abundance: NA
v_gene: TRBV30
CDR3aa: CAWNRESEAFF

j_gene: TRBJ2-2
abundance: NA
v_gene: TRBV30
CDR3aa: CAWSQGHTGELFF

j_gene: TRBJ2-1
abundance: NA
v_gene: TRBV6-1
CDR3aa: CASRRGQAAYNEQFF

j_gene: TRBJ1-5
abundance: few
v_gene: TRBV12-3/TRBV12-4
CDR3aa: CASSGTGVNQPQHF

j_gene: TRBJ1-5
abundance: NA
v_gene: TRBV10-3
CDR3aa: CAISPEPTDSNQPQHF

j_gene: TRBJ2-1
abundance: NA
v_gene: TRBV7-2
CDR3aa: CASSLFLTSGLYNEQFF

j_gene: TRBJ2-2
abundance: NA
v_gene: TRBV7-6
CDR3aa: CASSQLRGNTGELFF

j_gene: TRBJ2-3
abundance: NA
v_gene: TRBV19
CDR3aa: CASSIGGMYDTQYF

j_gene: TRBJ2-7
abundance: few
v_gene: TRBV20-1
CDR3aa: CSARKVYEQYF

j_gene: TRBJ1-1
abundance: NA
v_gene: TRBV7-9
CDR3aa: CASSSGQGETEAFF

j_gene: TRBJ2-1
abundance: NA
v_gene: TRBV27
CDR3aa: CASSLGRGLAGAPGEQFF

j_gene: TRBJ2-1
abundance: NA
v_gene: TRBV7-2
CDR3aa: CASSPFSVGEQFF

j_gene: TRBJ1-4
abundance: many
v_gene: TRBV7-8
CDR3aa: CASSPGRNEKLFF

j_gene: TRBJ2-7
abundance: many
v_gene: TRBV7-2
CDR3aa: CASIRDPSTYEQYF

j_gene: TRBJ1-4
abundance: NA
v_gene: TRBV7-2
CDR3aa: CASSLAVGPQEKLFF

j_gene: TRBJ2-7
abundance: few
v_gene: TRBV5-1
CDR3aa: CASSLQGNEQYF

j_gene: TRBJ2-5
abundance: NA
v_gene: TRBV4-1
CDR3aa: CASSRSGIKETQYF

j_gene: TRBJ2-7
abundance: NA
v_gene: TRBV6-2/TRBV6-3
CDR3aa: CASRDNTYEQYF

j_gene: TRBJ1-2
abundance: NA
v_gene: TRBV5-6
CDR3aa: CASSLGRMRGYTF

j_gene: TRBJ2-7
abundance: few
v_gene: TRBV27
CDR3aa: CASSTWTSGSYEQYF

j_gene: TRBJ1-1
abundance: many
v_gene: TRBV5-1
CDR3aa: CASSLRDTEAFF

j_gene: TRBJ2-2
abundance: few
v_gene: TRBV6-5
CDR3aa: CASSFQTGNSNTGELFF